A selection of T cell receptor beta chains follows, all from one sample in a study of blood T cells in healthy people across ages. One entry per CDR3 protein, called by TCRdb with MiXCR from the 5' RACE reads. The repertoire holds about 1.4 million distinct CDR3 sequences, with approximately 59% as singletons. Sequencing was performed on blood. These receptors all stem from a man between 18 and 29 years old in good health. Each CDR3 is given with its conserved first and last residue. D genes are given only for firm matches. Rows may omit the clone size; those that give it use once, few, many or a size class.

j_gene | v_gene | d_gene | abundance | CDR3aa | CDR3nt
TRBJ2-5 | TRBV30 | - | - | CAWSVRRETQYF | TGTGCCTGGAGTGTACGTAGGGAGACCCAGTACTTC
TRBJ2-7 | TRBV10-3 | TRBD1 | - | CAISEPRQGRYEQYF | TGTGCCATCAGCGAACCTCGACAGGGGCGCTACGAGCAGTACTTC
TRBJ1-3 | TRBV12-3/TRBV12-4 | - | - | CASNRGISGNTIYF | TGTGCCAGCAACCGAGGGATCTCTGGAAACACCATATATTTT
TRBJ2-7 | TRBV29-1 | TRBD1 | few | CSVEKTGTAAYEQYF | TGCAGCGTCGAAAAGACCGGGACAGCAGCCTACGAGCAGTACTTC
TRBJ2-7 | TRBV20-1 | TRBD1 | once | CSANDRVSGEQYF | TGCAGTGCTAATGACAGGGTTTCGGGCGAGCAGTACTTC
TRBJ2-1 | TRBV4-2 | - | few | CASSQDPQGGFTNEQFF | TGTGCCAGCAGCCAAGATCCCCAGGGTGGGTTTACGAATGAGCAGTTCTTC
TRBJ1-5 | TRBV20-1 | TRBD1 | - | CSAWSPGTGGPNQPQHF | TGCAGTGCTTGGTCACCCGGGACAGGGGGCCCTAATCAGCCCCAGCATTTT
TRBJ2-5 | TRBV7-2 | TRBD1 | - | CASSPYQGQGYLETQYF | TGTGCCAGCAGCCCCTACCAGGGACAGGGTTATCTTGAGACCCAGTACTTC
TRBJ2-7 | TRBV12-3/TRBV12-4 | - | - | CASTLGGSSYEQYF | TGTGCCAGCACCCTGGGGGGTTCCTCCTACGAGCAGTACTTC
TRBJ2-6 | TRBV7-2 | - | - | CASSFTTVSGANVLTF | TGTGCCAGCAGCTTTACGACGGTTTCTGGGGCCAACGTCCTGACTTTC
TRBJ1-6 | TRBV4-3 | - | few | CASSQFRDAGNSPLHF | TGCGCCAGCAGCCAGTTTCGGGACGCGGGAAATTCACCCCTCCACTTT
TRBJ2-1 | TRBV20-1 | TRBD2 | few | CSAASGGANEQFF | TGCAGTGCTGCTAGCGGGGGGGCTAATGAGCAGTTCTTC
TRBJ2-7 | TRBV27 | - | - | CASSLLGTPYNEQYF | TGTGCCAGCAGTTTGTTAGGGACCCCGTACAATGAGCAGTACTTC
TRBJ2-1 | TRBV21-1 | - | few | CASSTTSLLGHEQFF | TGTGCCAGCAGCACCACTAGTCTGCTGGGACATGAGCAGTTCTTC
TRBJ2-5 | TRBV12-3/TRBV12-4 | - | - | CASSLRGFEETQYF | TGTGCCAGCAGTTTGCGTGGCTTCGAAGAGACCCAGTACTTC
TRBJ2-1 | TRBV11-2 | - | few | CASSPSTGEQFF | TGTGCCAGCAGCCCTTCAACAGGTGAGCAGTTCTTC
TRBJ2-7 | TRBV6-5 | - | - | CASSYSRVSSYEQYF | TGTGCCAGCAGTTACTCCCGGGTTTCCTCCTACGAGCAGTACTTC
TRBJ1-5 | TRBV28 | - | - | CASSVPAGWYSNQPQHF | TGTGCCAGCAGTGTCCCAGCGGGGTGGTACAGCAATCAGCCCCAGCATTTT
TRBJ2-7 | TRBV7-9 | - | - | CASSHPQGNAEQYF | TGTGCCAGCAGCCACCCCCAGGGTAATGCCGAGCAGTACTTC
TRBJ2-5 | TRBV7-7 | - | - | CASSSGAARETQYF | TGTGCCAGCAGCTCCGGAGCCGCCCGAGAGACCCAGTACTTC
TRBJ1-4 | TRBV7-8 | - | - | CASSLEEGVNEKLFF | TGTGCCAGCAGCTTAGAAGAGGGGGTTAACGAAAAACTGTTTTTT
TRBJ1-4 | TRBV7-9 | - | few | CASREGEKLFF | TGTGCCAGCAGGGAAGGCGAAAAACTGTTTTTT
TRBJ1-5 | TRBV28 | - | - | CASSPRDVGNQPQHF | TGTGCCAGCAGTCCCCGGGACGTCGGGAATCAGCCCCAGCATTTT
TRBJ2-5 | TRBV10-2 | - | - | CASPNLEKTQYF | TGCGCCAGCCCCAACCTTGAGAAGACCCAGTACTTC
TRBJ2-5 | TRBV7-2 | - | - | CASSFGEEDQETQYF | TGTGCCAGCAGCTTCGGGGAGGAAGACCAAGAGACCCAGTACTTC
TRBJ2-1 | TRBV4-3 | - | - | CASSQDLGYGQFF | TGCGCCAGCAGCCAAGATCTGGGGTATGGGCAGTTCTTC
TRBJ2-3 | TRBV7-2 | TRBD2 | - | CASSWSSGADTQYF | TGTGCCAGCAGCTGGTCAAGCGGGGCAGATACGCAGTATTTT
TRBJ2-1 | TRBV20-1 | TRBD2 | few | CSAHRLGLAGNEQFF | TGCAGTGCTCACCGGCTGGGACTAGCGGGCAATGAGCAGTTCTTC
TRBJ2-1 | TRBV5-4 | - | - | CASSLLTGVIDEQFF | TGTGCCAGCAGCTTGTTGACGGGAGTAATAGATGAGCAGTTCTTC
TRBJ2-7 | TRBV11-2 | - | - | CASSLGGGFTYEQYF | TGTGCCAGCAGCTTAGGAGGGGGTTTCACCTACGAGCAGTACTTC
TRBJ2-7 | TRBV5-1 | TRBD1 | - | CASSPQPGNRGAYEQYF | TGCGCCAGCAGCCCCCAGCCCGGGAACAGGGGGGCCTACGAGCAGTACTTC
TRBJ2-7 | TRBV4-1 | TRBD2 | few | CASSHTRGTTYEQYF | TGCGCCAGCAGCCATACCCGGGGGACTACCTACGAGCAGTACTTC
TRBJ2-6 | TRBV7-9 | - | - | CASSPDGGSSGANVLTF | TGTGCCAGCAGCCCAGACGGTGGGTCCTCTGGGGCCAACGTCCTGACTTTC
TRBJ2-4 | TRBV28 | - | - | CASFTQGREERNIQYF | TGTGCCAGCTTCACCCAGGGACGGGAAGAAAGGAACATTCAGTACTTC